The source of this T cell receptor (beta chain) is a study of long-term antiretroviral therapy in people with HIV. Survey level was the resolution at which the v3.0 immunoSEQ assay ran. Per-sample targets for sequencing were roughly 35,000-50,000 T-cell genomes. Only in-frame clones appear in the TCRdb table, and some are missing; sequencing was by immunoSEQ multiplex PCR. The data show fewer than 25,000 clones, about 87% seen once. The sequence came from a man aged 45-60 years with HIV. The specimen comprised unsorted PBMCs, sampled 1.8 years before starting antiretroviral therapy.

DNA of the CDR3: TGTGCCAGCAGGTCGACAGGGGCGGGCTATGGCTACACCTTC. Translating it yields CASRSTGAGYGYTF. V is TRBV6-6 and J is TRBJ1-2; TRBD1 agrees at 8 bases. Germline lookup yields CDR1 MNHNY and CDR2 SVGAGI (reference sequence). V shed 6 bases, J shed 4 bases, and the junction held 7 bases outside the gene matches. This CDR3 spans 14 amino acids.